The 28 T cell receptor beta chains given below trace back to one sample, sequenced in a study of shared clonotypes between healthy human individuals. Clones were sequenced by immunoSEQ multiplex PCR, and TCRdb holds only the in-frame ones, with some missing. Of 2 million to 2.5 million clones in the sample, approximately 95% were seen once. The sequenced sample was naive CD4+ T cells from PBMCs. Stated subset: CD45RA+ positively selected. These receptors originate from a man aged 18 to 30 in good health. Some clones in this sample may be carry-over from other donors' samples.

V usage is TRBV5-6 and J usage is TRBJ2-7, with D perhaps TRBD2 (7 bases). Trimming left V 0 bases short and J 1 base short, with 11 bases between. Germline V lookup: CDR1 SGHDT, CDR2 YYEEEE. CDR3 length: 15 residues. CDR3 in amino acids: CASSLAGGRSYEQYF. The CDR3 DNA sequence: TGTGCCAGCAGCTTGGCGGGGGGCCGATCCTACGAGCAGTACTTC.

V gene TRBV7-3 combines with J gene TRBJ2-5; a weak D match, TRBD2 (5 bases). Germline assignment: CDR1 SGHTA and CDR2 FQGTGA. V was clipped by 2 bases and J by 5 bases, with 12 bases between them. This CDR3 is 14 amino acids long. The DNA of the CDR3 is TGTGCCAGCAGCTTAGAGGGTAGGCGGGAGACCCAGTACTTC. Its protein product is CASSLEGRRETQYF.

The V and J genes are TRBV29-1 and TRBJ2-1; TRBD2 is a possible D gene (5 bases). The germline V gene has CDR1 SQVTM and CDR2 ANQGSEA. V was shortened by 7 bases and J by 0 bases, with 16 bases between the two germline ends. The CDR3 has 15 amino acids. The CDR3 protein is CSAPPLATSYNEQFF. The CDR3 DNA reads as TGCAGCGCCCCCCCCCTAGCTACCTCCTACAATGAGCAGTTCTTC.

The chain couples TRBV5-1 to TRBJ2-1; perhaps TRBD2 as D (5 bases). The CDR3 is 14 residues long. Trimming removed 2 bases at V and 5 bases at J, with 11 bases between. Germline V gene lookup returns CDR1 SGHRS and CDR2 YFSETQ. DNA for the CDR3: TGCGCCAGCAGCTTACAAGCGGAGGACAATGAGCAGTTCTTC. Translated: CASSLQAEDNEQFF.

V and J are TRBV28 and TRBJ2-7; the D gene is possibly TRBD2 (7 bases). V shed 6 bases and J shed 2 bases, with 17 bases lying between them. The length of the CDR3 is 15 residues. Germline V gene lookup returns CDR1 MDHEN and CDR2 SYDVKM. CDR3 loop: CASSQIGGGTYEQYF. CDR3 nucleotides: TGTGCCAGCAGCCAAATCGGCGGGGGCACCTACGAGCAGTACTTC.

The chain has TRBV5-6 and TRBJ2-7; weak D call: TRBD2 (6 bases). The CDR3 spans 15 residues. Trimming removed 1 base at V and 4 bases at J, with 15 bases between. CDR1 is SGHDT, CDR2 YYEEEE, per germline. CDR3: CASSLLDYASYEQYF. For the CDR3, the DNA is TGTGCCAGCAGCTTGCTGGACTACGCATCGTACGAGCAGTACTTC.

The rearrangement uses TRBV7-2 and TRBJ1-5, with 9 positions matching TRBD1. Germline V gene sequence: CDR1 SGHTA, CDR2 FQGNSA. With V trimmed by 5 bases and J by 4 bases, 9 bases remained unmatched. There are 16 residues in the CDR3. In nucleotides, the CDR3 is TGTGCCAGCAGCCAGGCCGGGACAGGGAAAAATCAGCCCCAGCATTTT. Its protein product is CASSQAGTGKNQPQHF.

This chain connects TRBV28 to TRBJ2-4; TRBD2 matches at 8 bases. This CDR3 has 17 residues. The J segment lost 4 bases and the V segment lost 5 bases, leaving 13 bases of the junction unmatched. Germline V CDR1 and CDR2: MDHEN, SYDVKM. The DNA for the CDR3 is TGTGCCAGCAGTCCACTCACTAGCGGCCAACCGAAAAACATTCAGTACTTC. Protein sequence: CASSPLTSGQPKNIQYF. Complete variable domain (other parts from reference TRBV28 and TRBJ2-4): DVKVTQSSRYLVKRTGEKVFLECVQDMDHENMFWYRQDPGLGLRLIYFSYDVKMKEKGDIPEGYSVSREKKERFSLILESASTNQTSMYLCASSPLTSGQPKNIQYFGAGTRLSVL.

The rearrangement uses TRBV4-2 and TRBJ2-5; 7 nucleotides line up with TRBD2. Per the germline V gene, CDR1 is LGHNA and CDR2 is YNFKEQ. The ends lost 1 base at V and 5 bases at J; junction bases unmatched: 13. This CDR3 is 17 amino acids long. CDR3 DNA sequence: TGTGCCAGCAGCCAAGTGGGCGGGAGAGAATTGCAGGAGACCCAGTACTTC. Amino acids: CASSQVGGRELQETQYF.

This sequence joins TRBV30 and TRBJ1-2; D not resolved. Germline assignment: CDR1 GTSNPN and CDR2 SVGIG (reference sequence). V lost 5 bases and J 2 bases, leaving 12 bases between the germline ends. The CDR3 has 13 residues. In nucleotides, the CDR3 is TGTGCCTGGTATCTGGCACCCAACTATGGCTACACCTTC. Its protein product is CAWYLAPNYGYTF.

The chain joins TRBV29-1 to TRBJ1-3; D unresolved. Per germline, CDR1 SQVTM and CDR2 ANQGSEA. CDR3 length: 12 amino acids. V was cut by 5 bases and J by 0 bases, with 5 bases left in between. CDR3 nucleotides: TGCAGCGTTACAGCCTCTGGAAACACCATATATTTT. This gives the protein CSVTASGNTIYF. Looking up the rest from reference TRBV29-1 and TRBJ1-3 gives the full variable domain: SAVISQKPSRDICQRGTSLTIQCQVDSQVTMMFWYRQQPGQSLTLIATANQGSEATYESGFVIDKFPISRPNLTFSTLTVSNMSPEDSSIYLCSVTASGNTIYFGEGSWLTVV.

This clone showed up just once. Different DNA sequences within this sample yield the same CDR3. The J gene is TRBJ2-7, the V gene TRBV20-1, with D uncertain. V dropped 0 bases and J dropped 3 bases, with 3 bases sitting between them. Germline V gene sequence: CDR1 DFQATT, CDR2 SNEGSKA (reference sequence). CDR3 length: 11 amino acids. Written as DNA, the CDR3 is TGCAGTGCTAGAGATATCTACGAGCAGTACTTC. It translates to CSARDIYEQYF.

The chain joins TRBV19 to TRBJ1-1; 8 nucleotides match TRBD1. CDR3 length: 16 residues. V was pared by 4 bases and J by 1 base, with 8 bases of the junction left unmatched. The germline V gene has CDR1 LNHDA and CDR2 SQIVND (reference sequence). Here the CDR3 DNA reads TGTGCCAGTAGTAAGAGGCAGGGGGCGAGGAACACTGAAGCTTTCTTT. Residues: CASSKRQGARNTEAFF.

The V call is TRBV18, the J call TRBJ2-1; TRBD1 matches 12 bases. After removal of 5 bases from V and 8 bases from J, the junction contained 4 bases not matched to a gene. Germline values: CDR1 KGHSH, CDR2 LQKENI. This CDR3 has 14 residues. The CDR3 DNA follows: TGTGCCAGCTCATCGGGGACAGGGGGCGATGAGCAGTTCTTC. It translates to CASSSGTGGDEQFF.

A word on this clone: Other DNA variants within this sample encode the same CDR3. The chain carries TRBV5-1 and TRBJ1-5; TRBD1 is a possible D gene (6 bases). The CDR3 is 15 amino acids. V dropped 0 bases and J dropped 0 bases, with 7 bases sitting between them. Germline lookup yields CDR1 SGHRS and CDR2 YFSETQ. CDR3: CASSLAGVSNQPQHF. The CDR3 region has the DNA TGCGCCAGCAGCTTGGCAGGGGTTAGCAATCAGCCCCAGCATTTT. The whole variable domain, filled in from reference TRBV5-1 and TRBJ1-5, reads KAGVTQTPRYLIKTRGQQVTLSCSPISGHRSVSWYQQTPGQGLQFLFEYFSETQRNKGNFPGRFSGRQFSNSRSEMNVSTLELGDSALYLCASSLAGVSNQPQHFGDGTRLSIL.

About this clone: This sample includes further DNA sequences coding for the same CDR3. The V gene is TRBV6-5, the J gene TRBJ2-1; no firm D call. V was clipped by 0 bases and J by 0 bases, with 9 bases between them. The germline CDR1 and CDR2 sequences are MNHEY and SVGAGI. The CDR3 covers 16 residues. The CDR3 nucleotides are TGTGCCAGCAGTTACTCGACTGGACGCTCCTACAATGAGCAGTTCTTC. Protein product: CASSYSTGRSYNEQFF.

This chain connects TRBV7-3 to TRBJ2-7, with D maybe TRBD1 (6 bases). V was clipped by 5 bases and J by 7 bases, with 15 bases between them. The CDR3 is 13 amino acids. Germline V gives CDR1 SGHTA, CDR2 FQGTGA. The CDR3 DNA reads TGTGCCAGCAGCCCCGGACAGTCCATAGAGCAGTACTTC. Translated, it gives CASSPGQSIEQYF. The complete variable domain, with remaining parts taken from reference TRBV7-3 and TRBJ2-7, reads GAGVSQTPSNKVTEKGKYVELRCDPISGHTALYWYRQSLGQGPEFLIYFQGTGAADDSGLPNDRFFAVRPEGSVSTLKIQRTERGDSAVYLCASSPGQSIEQYFGPGTRLTVT.

The chain links TRBV5-1 to TRBJ2-1; 9 nucleotides align to TRBD2. The CDR3 length is 16 residues. Germline CDR1 reads SGHRS; CDR2 reads YFSETQ. Trimming at V came to 4 bases and at J to 8 bases, leaving 13 bases not matched to a gene. Here the CDR3 reads CASSALTSGLVDEQFF. The CDR3 bases are TGCGCCAGCAGCGCCCTAACTAGCGGGTTGGTTGATGAGCAGTTCTTC. The full variable domain, its missing parts supplied by reference TRBV5-1 and TRBJ2-1, is KAGVTQTPRYLIKTRGQQVTLSCSPISGHRSVSWYQQTPGQGLQFLFEYFSETQRNKGNFPGRFSGRQFSNSRSEMNVSTLELGDSALYLCASSALTSGLVDEQFFGPGTRLTVL.

The rearrangement links TRBV19 to TRBJ1-2; D unresolved. The CDR3 has 14 residues. V lost 6 bases and J 8 bases, leaving 19 bases between the germline ends. Looked up from germline, CDR1 is LNHDA and CDR2 is SQIVND (reference sequence). The CDR3 is CASSTRDRRIGYTF. The CDR3 bases are TGTGCCAGTAGCACCCGGGATAGGAGAATAGGCTACACCTTC.

This clone appeared once. The J gene is TRBJ1-2, the V gene TRBV9, with D unresolved. The V and J ends lost 0 bases and 3 bases respectively, with 9 bases between them. Germline CDR1 reads SGDLS; CDR2 reads YYNGEE. The CDR3 runs to 14 residues. CDR3: CASSVVAQDYGYTF. DNA of the CDR3: TGTGCCAGCAGCGTAGTGGCTCAGGACTATGGCTACACCTTC.

This rearrangement joins TRBV15 to TRBJ2-6; D possibly corresponds to TRBD1 (6 bases). Germline-derived CDR1 and CDR2 are LNHNV and YYDKDF (reference sequence). The CDR3 is made up of 14 amino acids. The V end was cut by 6 bases, the J end by 2 bases, with 8 bases between. This CDR3 reads CATRNRAGANVLTF. The CDR3 nucleotides read TGTGCCACCAGAAACAGGGCTGGGGCCAACGTCCTGACTTTC.

The CDR3 sequence: CASSYLAVSSYEQYF. CDR3 coding DNA: TGTGCCAGCAGTTACCTAGCGGTAAGCTCCTACGAGCAGTACTTC. This chain connects TRBV6-6 to TRBJ2-7; 7 bases align to TRBD2. CDR3 length: 15 amino acids. Germline loops: CDR1 MNHNY, CDR2 SVGAGI (reference sequence). The V and J ends lost 2 bases and 0 bases, in that order; junction bases with no gene match: 4.

The chain joins TRBV28 to TRBJ2-7, with TRBD1 matching over 9 bases. The CDR3 sequence is 15 residues long. Losses at the gene ends were 7 bases for V and 5 bases for J; bases not matched to a gene: 12. The germline V gene has CDR1 MDHEN and CDR2 SYDVKM. The CDR3 loop is CASIPGGQGTHEQYF. The CDR3 bases are TGTGCCAGCATCCCCGGGGGACAGGGTACCCACGAGCAGTACTTC.

This chain uses TRBV5-6 with TRBJ2-1; either TRBD1 or TRBD2 may supply D (5 bases each). The ends were cut back, 3 bases at V and 8 bases at J, with 24 bases in the middle. The CDR3 runs 17 residues. In germline, CDR1 is SGHDT, CDR2 YYEEEE. CDR3 sequence reads: CASSSFPPGRSEDEQFF. The CDR3 coding sequence is TGTGCCAGCAGCTCGTTTCCTCCGGGACGCTCCGAGGATGAGCAGTTCTTC.

The V gene is TRBV28, the J gene TRBJ1-1; no definite D call. V lost 7 bases, J lost 4 bases, and 19 bases lay in between. Germline CDR1 reads MDHEN; CDR2 reads SYDVKM. The CDR3 has 15 residues. The CDR3 region has the DNA TGTGCCAGCATTGCGAACAGTGGGCGAGGCACTGAAGCTTTCTTT. Translated, it gives CASIANSGRGTEAFF.

This clone was counted between two and nine times. The chain links TRBV30 to TRBJ1-1; maybe TRBD1 (6 bases). The CDR3 sequence is 18 residues long. With 0 bases removed from V and 1 base from J, the gap between germline ends came to 21 bases. CDR1 and CDR2 from the germline V gene are GTSNPN and SVGIG (reference sequence). Written as DNA, the CDR3 is TGTGCCTGGAGTGTATCGGGACACTTCATGGACGCGAACACTGAAGCTTTCTTT. This sequence encodes CAWSVSGHFMDANTEAFF.

The chain combines TRBV28 with TRBJ1-2; D is undetermined. The CDR3 is made up of 13 amino acids. The germline V gene encodes CDR1 MDHEN and CDR2 SYDVKM. Trimming pared 5 bases from V and 7 bases from J, leaving 14 bases between. The CDR3 nucleotides are TGTGCCAGCAGTCCCCCGTTCTCAGTTGGCTACACCTTC. Its protein product is CASSPPFSVGYTF.

The chain combines TRBV5-1 with TRBJ2-2; D is unclear. The germline gives CDR1 SGHRS, CDR2 YFSETQ. This CDR3 is 18 amino acids long. Trimming pared 4 bases from V and 2 bases from J, leaving 21 bases between. CDR3 nucleotide sequence: TGCGCCAGCAGCCTACGTACCGTTGCAAGATTCAACACCGGGGAGCTGTTTTTT. Translated: CASSLRTVARFNTGELFF.